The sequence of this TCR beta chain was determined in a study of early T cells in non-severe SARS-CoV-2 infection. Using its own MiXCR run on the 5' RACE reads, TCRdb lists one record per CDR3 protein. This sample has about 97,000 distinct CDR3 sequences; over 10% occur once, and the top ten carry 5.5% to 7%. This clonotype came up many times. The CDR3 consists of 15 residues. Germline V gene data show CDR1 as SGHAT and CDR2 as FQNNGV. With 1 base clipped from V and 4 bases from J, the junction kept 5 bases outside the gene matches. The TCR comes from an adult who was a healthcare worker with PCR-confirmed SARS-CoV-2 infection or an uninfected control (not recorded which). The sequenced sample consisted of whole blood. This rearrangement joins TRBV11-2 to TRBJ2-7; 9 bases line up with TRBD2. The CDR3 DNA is TGTGCCAGCAGCTTAGTATTAGCGGGAGCATACGAGCAGTACTTC. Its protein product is CASSLVLAGAYEQYF.